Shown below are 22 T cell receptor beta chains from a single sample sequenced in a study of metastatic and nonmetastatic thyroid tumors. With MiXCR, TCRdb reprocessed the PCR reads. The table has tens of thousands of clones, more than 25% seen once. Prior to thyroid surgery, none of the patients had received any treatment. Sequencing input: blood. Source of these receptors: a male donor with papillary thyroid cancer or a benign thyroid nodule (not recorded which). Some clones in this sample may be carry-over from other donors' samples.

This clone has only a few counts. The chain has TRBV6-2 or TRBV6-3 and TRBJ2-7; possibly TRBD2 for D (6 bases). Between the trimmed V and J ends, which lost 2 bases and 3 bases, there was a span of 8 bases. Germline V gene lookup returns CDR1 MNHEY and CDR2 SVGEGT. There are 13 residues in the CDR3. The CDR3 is CASSYLGGYEQYF. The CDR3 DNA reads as TGTGCCAGCAGTTACCTGGGAGGCTACGAGCAGTACTTC.

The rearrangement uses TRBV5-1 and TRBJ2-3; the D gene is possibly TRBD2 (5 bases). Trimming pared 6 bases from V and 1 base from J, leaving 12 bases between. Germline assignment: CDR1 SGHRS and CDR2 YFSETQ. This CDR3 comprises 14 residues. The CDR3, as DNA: TGCGCCAGCACCCGCGGGCAGGGCACAGATACGCAGTATTTT. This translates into CASTRGQGTDTQYF.

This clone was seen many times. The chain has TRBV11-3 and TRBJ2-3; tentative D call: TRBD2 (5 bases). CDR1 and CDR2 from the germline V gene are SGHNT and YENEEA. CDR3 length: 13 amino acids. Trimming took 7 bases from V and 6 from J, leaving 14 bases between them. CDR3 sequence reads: CASKLAVDDTQYF. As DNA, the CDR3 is TGTGCCAGCAAGCTAGCCGTAGACGATACGCAGTATTTT.

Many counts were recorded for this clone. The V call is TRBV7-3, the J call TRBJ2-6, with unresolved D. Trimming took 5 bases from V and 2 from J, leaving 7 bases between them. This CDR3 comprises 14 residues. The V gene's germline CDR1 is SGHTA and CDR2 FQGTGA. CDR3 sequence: CASSADTGANVLTF. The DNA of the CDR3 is TGTGCCAGCAGCGCAGACACTGGGGCCAACGTCCTGACTTTC.

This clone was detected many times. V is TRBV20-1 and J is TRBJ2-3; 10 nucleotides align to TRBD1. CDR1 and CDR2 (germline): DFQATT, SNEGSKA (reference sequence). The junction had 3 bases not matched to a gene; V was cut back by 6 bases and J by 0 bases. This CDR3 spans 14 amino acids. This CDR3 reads CSALGQGSTDTQYF. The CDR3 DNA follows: TGCAGTGCCCTGGGACAGGGGAGCACAGATACGCAGTATTTT.

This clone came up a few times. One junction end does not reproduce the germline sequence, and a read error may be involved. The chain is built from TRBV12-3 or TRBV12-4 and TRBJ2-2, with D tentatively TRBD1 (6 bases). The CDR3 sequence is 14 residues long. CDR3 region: CASSTGTNTVELFF. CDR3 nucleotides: TGTGCCAGCAGTACAGGGACGAACACCGTGGAGCTGTTTTTT.

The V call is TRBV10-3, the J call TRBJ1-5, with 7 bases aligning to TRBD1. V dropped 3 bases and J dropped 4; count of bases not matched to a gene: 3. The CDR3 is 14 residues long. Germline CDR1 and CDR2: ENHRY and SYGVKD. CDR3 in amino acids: CAISDRGENQPQHF. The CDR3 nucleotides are TGTGCCATCAGTGACAGGGGGGAGAATCAGCCCCAGCATTTT.

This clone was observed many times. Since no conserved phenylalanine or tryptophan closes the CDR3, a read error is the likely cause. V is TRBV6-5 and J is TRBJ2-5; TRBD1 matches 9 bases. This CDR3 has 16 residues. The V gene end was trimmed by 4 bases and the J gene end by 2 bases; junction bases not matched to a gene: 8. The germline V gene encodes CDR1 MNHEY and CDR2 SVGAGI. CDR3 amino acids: CASSSLTGTGQETQYL. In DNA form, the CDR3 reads TGTGCCAGCAGTTCACTGACCGGGACAGGGCAAGAGACCCAGTACCTC.

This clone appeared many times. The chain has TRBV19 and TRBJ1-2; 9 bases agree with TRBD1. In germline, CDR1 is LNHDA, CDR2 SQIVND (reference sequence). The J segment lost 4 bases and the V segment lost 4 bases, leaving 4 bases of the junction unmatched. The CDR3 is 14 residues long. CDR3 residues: CASSTDRGGYGYTF. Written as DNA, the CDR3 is TGTGCCAGTAGTACGGACAGGGGCGGCTATGGCTACACCTTC.

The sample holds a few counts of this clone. The CDR3 DNA sequence: TGTGCCAGCAACACGGGCGAAGAGACCCAGTACTTC. This sequence encodes CASNTGEETQYF. The rearrangement uses TRBV5-5 and TRBJ2-5; D is uncertain. V was cut by 6 bases and J by 3 bases, with 9 bases left in between. This CDR3 has 12 residues. Looked up from germline, CDR1 is SGHKS and CDR2 is YYEKEE (reference sequence).

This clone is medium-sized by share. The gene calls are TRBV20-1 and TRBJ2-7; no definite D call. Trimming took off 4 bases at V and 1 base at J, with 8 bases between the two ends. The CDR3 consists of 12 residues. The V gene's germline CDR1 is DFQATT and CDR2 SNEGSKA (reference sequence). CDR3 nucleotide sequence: TGCAGTGCTACTGTAGAGTCCTACGAGCAGTACTTC. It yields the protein CSATVESYEQYF.

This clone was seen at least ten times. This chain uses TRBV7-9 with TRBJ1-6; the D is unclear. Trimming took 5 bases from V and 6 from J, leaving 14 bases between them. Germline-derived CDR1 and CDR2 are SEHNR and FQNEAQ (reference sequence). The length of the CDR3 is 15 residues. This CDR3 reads CASSLGQSPNSPLHF. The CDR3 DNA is TGTGCCAGCAGCCTGGGCCAGTCCCCTAATTCACCCCTCCACTTT.

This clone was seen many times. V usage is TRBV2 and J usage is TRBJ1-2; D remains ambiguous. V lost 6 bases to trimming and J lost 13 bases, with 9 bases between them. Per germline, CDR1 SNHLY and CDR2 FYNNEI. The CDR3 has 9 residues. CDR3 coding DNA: TGTGCCAGCAGGCCCAGCTTCACCTTC. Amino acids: CASRPSFTF.

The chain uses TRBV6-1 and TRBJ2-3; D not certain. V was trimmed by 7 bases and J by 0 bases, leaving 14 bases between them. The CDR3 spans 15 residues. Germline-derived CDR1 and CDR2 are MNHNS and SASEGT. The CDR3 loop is CASTIGASSTDTQYF. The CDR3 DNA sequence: TGTGCCAGCACCATAGGTGCTTCCAGCACAGATACGCAGTATTTT.

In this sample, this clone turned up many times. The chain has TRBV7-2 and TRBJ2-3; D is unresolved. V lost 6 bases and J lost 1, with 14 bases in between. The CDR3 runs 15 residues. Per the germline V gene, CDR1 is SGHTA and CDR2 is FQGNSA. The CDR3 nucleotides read TGTGCCAGCAGTACCCGGGTGGATCGCACAGATACGCAGTATTTT. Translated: CASSTRVDRTDTQYF.

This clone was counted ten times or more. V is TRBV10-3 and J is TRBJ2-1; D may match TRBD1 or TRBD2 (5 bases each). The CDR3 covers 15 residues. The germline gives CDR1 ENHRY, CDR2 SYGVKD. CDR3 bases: TGTGACTCACCCGCAGGGTTTTACGGGGCTCCCGTACAGTTCTTC. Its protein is CDSPAGFYGAPVQFF.

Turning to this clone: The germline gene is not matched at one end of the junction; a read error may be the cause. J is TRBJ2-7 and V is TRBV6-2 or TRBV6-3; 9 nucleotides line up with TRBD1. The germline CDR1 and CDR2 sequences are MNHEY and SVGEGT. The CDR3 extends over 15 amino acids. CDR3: CASTCWDRAPYEQYF. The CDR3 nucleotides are TGTGCCAGCACCTGCTGGGACAGGGCACCCTACGAGCAATACTTC.

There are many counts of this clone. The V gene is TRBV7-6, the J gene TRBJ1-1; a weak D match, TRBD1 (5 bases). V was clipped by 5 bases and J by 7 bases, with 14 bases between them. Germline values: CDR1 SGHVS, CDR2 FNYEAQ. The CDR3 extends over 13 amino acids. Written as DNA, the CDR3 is TGTGCCAGCAGCCACGGCGGGGCGGGTGAAGCTTTCTTT. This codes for CASSHGGAGEAFF.

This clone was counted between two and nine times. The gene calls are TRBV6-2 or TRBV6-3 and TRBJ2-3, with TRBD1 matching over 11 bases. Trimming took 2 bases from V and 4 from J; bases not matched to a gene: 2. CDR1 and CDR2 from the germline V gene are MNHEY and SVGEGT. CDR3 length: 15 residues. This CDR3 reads CASSYGTGGSDTQYF. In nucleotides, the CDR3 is TGTGCCAGCAGTTACGGGACAGGGGGATCAGATACGCAGTATTTT.

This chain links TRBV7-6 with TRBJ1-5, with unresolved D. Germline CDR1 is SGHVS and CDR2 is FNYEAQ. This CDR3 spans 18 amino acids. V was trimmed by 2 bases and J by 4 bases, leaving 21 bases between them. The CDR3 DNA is TGTGCCAGCAGCTTATATGATATTGGAGGGAACCCTAATCAGCCCCAGCATTTT. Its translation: CASSLYDIGGNPNQPQHF. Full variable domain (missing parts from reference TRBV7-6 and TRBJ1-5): GAGVSQSPRYKVTKRGQDVALRCDPISGHVSLYWYRQALGQGPEFLTYFNYEAQQDKSGLPNDRFSAERPEGSISTLTIQRTEQRDSAMYRCASSLYDIGGNPNQPQHFGDGTRLSIL.

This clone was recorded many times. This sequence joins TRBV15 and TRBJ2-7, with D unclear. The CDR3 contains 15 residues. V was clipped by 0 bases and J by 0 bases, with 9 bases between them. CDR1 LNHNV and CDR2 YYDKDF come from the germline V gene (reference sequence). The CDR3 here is CATSRDIGSSYEQYF. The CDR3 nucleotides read TGTGCCACCAGCAGAGATATCGGCAGCTCCTACGAGCAGTACTTC. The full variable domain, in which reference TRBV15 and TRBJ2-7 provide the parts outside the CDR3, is DAMVIQNPRYQVTQFGKPVTLSCSQTLNHNVMYWYQQKSSQAPKLLFHYYDKDFNNEADTPDNFQSRRPNTSFCFLDIRSPGLGDTAMYLCATSRDIGSSYEQYFGPGTRLTVT.

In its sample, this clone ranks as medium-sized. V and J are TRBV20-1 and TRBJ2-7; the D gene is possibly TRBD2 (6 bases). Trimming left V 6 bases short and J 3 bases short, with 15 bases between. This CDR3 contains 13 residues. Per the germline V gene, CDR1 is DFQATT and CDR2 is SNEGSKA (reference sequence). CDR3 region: CSAPGLGDYEQYF. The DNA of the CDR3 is TGCAGTGCGCCGGGACTGGGTGACTACGAGCAGTACTTC.